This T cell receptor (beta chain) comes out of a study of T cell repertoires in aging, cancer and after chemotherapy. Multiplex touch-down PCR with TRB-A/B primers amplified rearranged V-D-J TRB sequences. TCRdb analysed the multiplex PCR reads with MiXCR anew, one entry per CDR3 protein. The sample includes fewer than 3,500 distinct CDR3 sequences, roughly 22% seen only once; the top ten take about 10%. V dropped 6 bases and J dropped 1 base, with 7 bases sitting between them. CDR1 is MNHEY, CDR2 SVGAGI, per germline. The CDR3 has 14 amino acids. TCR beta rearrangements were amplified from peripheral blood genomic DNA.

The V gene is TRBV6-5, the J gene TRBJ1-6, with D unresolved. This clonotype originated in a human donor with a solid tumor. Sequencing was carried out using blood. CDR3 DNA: TGTGCCAGCAGACCCGGGTCCTATAATTCACCCCTCCACTTT. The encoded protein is CASRPGSYNSPLHF.